The sequence of this T cell receptor beta chain was determined in a study of blood T cell repertoires in COVID-19. As for the study in general: Researchers got acute and convalescent COVID-19 samples from the United States, Italy and Spain.

With V trimmed by 6 bases and J by 1 base, 5 bases remained unmatched. CDR3 length equals 15 residues. The germline CDR1 and CDR2 sequences are SEHNR and FQNEAQ (reference sequence). Authors' processing steps: Estimated nucleated cell counts came from reference gene primer amplification. Libraries were prepared by immunoSEQ multiplex PCR; TCRdb keeps only in-frame clonotypes and omits some of them. V, J and clone size derive from that table, while D and trimming were established from the DNA sequence. Found here are 65,000 to 85,000 clones, about 90% of them singletons; the top ten hold less than 5.5%.

The genes are TRBV7-9 and TRBJ1-1; 10 bases fit TRBD1. What was sequenced was peripheral blood. The clonotype originates from a man aged 50 to 59 with active COVID-19. The CDR3 DNA follows: TGTGCCAGCAGTCGGACAGGGGGAAGGAACACTGAAGCTTTCTTT. Its protein product is CASSRTGGRNTEAFF. Drawing the rest from reference TRBV7-9 and TRBJ1-1, the complete variable domain is DTGVSQNPRHKITKRGQNVTFRCDPISEHNRLYWYRQTLGQGPEFLTYFQNEAQLEKSRLLSDRFSAERPKGSFSTLEIQRTEQGDSAMYLCASSRTGGRNTEAFFGQGTRLTVV.